This T cell receptor beta chain appears in the sequencing data of a study of glioma-infiltrating T cells after dendritic cell vaccination. Notes on the study in general: Only a small number of patients had complete blood and tumor samples.

Input was around 1.9 ug genomic DNA, or all available if less. This table comes from immunoSEQ multiplex PCR, and its TCRdb copy is limited to in-frame clones, with some not included. Of roughly 52,000 clones detected, over 75% appear once; the ten largest clones hold approximately 10%. Trimming removed 3 bases from V and 5 bases from J; junction bases left unmatched: 6. This CDR3 contains 15 residues. Germline CDR1 reads KGHSH; CDR2 reads LQKENI. Only one count was recorded for this clone. Its specificity is not known. The same CDR3 also results from other DNA sequences found in this sample. The specimen comprised blood, sampled before dendritic cell vaccination. This TCR was recovered from a human donor with glioblastoma. V usage is TRBV18 and J usage is TRBJ2-1, with 8 bases matching TRBD1. The chain's CDR3 is CASSPLGTGHNEQFF. The CDR3 DNA reads as TGTGCCAGCTCACCTTTAGGGACAGGACACAATGAGCAGTTCTTC.